The sequence of this TCR beta chain was determined in a study of blood T cell repertoires in COVID-19 (dated by TCRdb to the early 2020s). Regarding the complete study: The collaborator samples originated in the United States, Italy and Spain and spanned the acute and convalescent phases of COVID-19. The prospective study material was composed of cDNA or gDNA derived from T cells, B-cell-depleted T cells, or PBMCs. HLA class I and class II types, where available, came from metadata supplied by the sample provider rather than from assay-based typing. Nearly every sample came with metadata listing a de-identified subject ID, COVID-19 status, age in years and sex. Deeply sampled blood TCRbeta repertoires from subjects exposed to, actively infected with, or recovered from COVID-19 were included in the dataset. The samples were drawn from the first 160 participants of the ongoing ImmuneRACE study and from 1,200 or so subjects provided by 6 global collaborators. The repertoires were released in a freely available public database intended as a resource for research on the immune response to SARS-CoV-2.

Turning to this clone: Its binding antigen is unknown. The input lacks base qualities; no much larger clone sits a single base away.

Whole blood was collected in K2EDTA tubes by collaborating institutions according to the institutions' own protocols. For TCRbeta analysis, collaborators shipped samples in one of three forms: frozen whole blood, isolated PBMCs, or DNA extracted from either of those sample types. Trimming leaves V shorter by 2 bases and J shorter by 13 bases, with the junction holding 7 bases beyond the gene matches. From the cysteine up to the phenylalanine, the CDR3 has a length of 12 residues. The entry retains the CDR3 DNA only, 36 bases that are in frame from base 1. The germline V gene sets CDR1 to MNHNS and CDR2 to SASEGT. Study-wide findings and limitations: How much clinical and demographic metadata was included differed by source and by participant, and the metadata was provided uncurated.

TCRbeta CDR3 regions were amplified from genomic DNA by means of the immunoSEQ Assay, a bias-controlled multiplex PCR. The study's own analysis went as follows. The number of nucleated cells in each sample was estimated from the amplification of reference gene primers within the assay. Sequence reads were collapsed and filtered to measure the absolute abundance of every unique TCRbeta CDR3 rearrangement. For each sample, productive Simpson clonality was calculated as the square root of Simpson's diversity index across productive rearrangements. Entries here come from immuneACCESS through TCRdb and include only in-frame sequences with V and J called. Some clones fail to appear in such tables; in the studies checked, an unresolved V gene covers under half of the shortfall, and the cause of the remainder is unknown. V, J and clone size are taken as reported in that table, and D and trimming were inferred from the DNA itself. The sample table shows 85,000 to 110,000 clones, and about 87% are seen once. The ten largest clones capture 10% to 15% of the sample.

Sequencing input: peripheral blood. The TCR sequence derives from a human donor in a cohort sampled during active or convalescent COVID-19. The receptor chain draws on TRBV6-1 and TRBJ1-2, and 7 bases in between align with TRBD1. The DNA sequence follows: TGTGCCAGCAGTGAAAGAGACAGGGAGAGCACCTTC. Translated, it gives CASSERDRESTF.